This TCR beta chain was recovered during a study of cytomegalovirus exposure and HLA in healthy donors. Vbeta (60) and Jbeta (13) primers were used in the PCR. Only in-frame clones appear in the TCRdb table, and some are missing; sequencing was by immunoSEQ multiplex PCR. The sample carries about 120,000 clones, around 66% recorded once. The CDR3 has 16 residues. Germline-derived CDR1 and CDR2 are SEHNR and FQNEAQ (reference sequence). The V and J ends lost 3 bases and 0 bases, in that order; junction bases with no gene match: 7. The gene calls are TRBV7-9 and TRBJ1-1, with 7 bases lining up with TRBD1. Sequencing used PBMCs. The TCR comes from a man younger than 30 in good health and CMV-seronegative. In DNA form, the CDR3 reads TGTGCCAGCAGCTTTCCAGGGGGACTGATGAACACTGAAGCTTTCTTT. It specifies CASSFPGGLMNTEAFF.